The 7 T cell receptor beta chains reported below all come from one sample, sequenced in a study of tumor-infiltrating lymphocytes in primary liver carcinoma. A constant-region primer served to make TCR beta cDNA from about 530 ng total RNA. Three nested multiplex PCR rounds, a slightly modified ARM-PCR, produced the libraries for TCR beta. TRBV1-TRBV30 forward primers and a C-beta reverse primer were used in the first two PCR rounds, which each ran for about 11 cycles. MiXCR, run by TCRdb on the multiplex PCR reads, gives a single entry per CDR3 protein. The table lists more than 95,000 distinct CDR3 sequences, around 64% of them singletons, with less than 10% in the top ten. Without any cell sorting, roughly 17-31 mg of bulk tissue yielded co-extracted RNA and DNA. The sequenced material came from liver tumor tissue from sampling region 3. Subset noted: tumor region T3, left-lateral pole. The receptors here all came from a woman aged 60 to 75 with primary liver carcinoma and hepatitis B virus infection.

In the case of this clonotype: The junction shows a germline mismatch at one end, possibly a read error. The CDR3, as DNA: TGTGCCTGCAGCCCAGGACCAAACAATGAGCATTTCTTC. The encoded protein is CACSPGPNNEHFF. The rearrangement links TRBV13 to TRBJ2-1; D uncertain. The V gene's germline CDR1 is PRHDT and CDR2 FYEKMQ (reference sequence). This CDR3 has 13 amino acids.

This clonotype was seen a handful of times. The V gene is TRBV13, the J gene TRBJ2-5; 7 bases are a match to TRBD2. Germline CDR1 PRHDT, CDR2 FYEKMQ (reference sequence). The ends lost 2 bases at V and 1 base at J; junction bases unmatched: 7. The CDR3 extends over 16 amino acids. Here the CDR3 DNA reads TGTGCCAGCAGCTTATATTTAGCGGGCAGCCAAGAGACCCAGTACTTC. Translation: CASSLYLAGSQETQYF.

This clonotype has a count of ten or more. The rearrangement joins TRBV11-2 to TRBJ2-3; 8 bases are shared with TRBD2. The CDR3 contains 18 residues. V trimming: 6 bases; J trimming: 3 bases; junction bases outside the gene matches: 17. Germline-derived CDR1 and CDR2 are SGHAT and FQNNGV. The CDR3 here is CASRSASPEREYTDTQYF. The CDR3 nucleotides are TGTGCCAGCAGAAGCGCGAGTCCGGAGCGGGAGTATACAGATACGCAGTATTTT.

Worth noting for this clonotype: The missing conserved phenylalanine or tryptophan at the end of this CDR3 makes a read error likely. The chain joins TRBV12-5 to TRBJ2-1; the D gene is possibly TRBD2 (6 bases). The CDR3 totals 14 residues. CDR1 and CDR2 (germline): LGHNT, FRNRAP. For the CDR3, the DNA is TGTGTTAGCGGTTTCGAGGTAGCTTACAATGAGCAGTTCTTA. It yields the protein CVSGFEVAYNEQFL.

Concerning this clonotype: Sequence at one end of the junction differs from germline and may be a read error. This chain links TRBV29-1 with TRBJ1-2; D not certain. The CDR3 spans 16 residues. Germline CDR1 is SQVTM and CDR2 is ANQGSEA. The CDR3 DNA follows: TGCAGCGTTGAACCAGGAGGCGGGAACGCTAGCTATGGTTACACCTTC. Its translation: CSVEPGGGNASYGYTF.

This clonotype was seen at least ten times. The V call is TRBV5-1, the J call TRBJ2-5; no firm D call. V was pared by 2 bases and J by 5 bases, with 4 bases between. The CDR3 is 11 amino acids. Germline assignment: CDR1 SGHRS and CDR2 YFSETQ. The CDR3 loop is CASSFDETQYF. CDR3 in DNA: TGCGCCAGCAGCTTTGATGAGACCCAGTACTTC.

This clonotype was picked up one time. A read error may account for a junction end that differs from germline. DNA for the CDR3: TGTGCCAGCAGCTCAGGCCGGGGCGGAAACACCGTATATTTT. As protein: CASSSGRGGNTVYF. The chain links TRBV11-2 to TRBJ1-3; weak D call: TRBD1 (5 bases). The CDR3 totals 14 residues. Per germline, CDR1 SGHAT and CDR2 FQNNGV.